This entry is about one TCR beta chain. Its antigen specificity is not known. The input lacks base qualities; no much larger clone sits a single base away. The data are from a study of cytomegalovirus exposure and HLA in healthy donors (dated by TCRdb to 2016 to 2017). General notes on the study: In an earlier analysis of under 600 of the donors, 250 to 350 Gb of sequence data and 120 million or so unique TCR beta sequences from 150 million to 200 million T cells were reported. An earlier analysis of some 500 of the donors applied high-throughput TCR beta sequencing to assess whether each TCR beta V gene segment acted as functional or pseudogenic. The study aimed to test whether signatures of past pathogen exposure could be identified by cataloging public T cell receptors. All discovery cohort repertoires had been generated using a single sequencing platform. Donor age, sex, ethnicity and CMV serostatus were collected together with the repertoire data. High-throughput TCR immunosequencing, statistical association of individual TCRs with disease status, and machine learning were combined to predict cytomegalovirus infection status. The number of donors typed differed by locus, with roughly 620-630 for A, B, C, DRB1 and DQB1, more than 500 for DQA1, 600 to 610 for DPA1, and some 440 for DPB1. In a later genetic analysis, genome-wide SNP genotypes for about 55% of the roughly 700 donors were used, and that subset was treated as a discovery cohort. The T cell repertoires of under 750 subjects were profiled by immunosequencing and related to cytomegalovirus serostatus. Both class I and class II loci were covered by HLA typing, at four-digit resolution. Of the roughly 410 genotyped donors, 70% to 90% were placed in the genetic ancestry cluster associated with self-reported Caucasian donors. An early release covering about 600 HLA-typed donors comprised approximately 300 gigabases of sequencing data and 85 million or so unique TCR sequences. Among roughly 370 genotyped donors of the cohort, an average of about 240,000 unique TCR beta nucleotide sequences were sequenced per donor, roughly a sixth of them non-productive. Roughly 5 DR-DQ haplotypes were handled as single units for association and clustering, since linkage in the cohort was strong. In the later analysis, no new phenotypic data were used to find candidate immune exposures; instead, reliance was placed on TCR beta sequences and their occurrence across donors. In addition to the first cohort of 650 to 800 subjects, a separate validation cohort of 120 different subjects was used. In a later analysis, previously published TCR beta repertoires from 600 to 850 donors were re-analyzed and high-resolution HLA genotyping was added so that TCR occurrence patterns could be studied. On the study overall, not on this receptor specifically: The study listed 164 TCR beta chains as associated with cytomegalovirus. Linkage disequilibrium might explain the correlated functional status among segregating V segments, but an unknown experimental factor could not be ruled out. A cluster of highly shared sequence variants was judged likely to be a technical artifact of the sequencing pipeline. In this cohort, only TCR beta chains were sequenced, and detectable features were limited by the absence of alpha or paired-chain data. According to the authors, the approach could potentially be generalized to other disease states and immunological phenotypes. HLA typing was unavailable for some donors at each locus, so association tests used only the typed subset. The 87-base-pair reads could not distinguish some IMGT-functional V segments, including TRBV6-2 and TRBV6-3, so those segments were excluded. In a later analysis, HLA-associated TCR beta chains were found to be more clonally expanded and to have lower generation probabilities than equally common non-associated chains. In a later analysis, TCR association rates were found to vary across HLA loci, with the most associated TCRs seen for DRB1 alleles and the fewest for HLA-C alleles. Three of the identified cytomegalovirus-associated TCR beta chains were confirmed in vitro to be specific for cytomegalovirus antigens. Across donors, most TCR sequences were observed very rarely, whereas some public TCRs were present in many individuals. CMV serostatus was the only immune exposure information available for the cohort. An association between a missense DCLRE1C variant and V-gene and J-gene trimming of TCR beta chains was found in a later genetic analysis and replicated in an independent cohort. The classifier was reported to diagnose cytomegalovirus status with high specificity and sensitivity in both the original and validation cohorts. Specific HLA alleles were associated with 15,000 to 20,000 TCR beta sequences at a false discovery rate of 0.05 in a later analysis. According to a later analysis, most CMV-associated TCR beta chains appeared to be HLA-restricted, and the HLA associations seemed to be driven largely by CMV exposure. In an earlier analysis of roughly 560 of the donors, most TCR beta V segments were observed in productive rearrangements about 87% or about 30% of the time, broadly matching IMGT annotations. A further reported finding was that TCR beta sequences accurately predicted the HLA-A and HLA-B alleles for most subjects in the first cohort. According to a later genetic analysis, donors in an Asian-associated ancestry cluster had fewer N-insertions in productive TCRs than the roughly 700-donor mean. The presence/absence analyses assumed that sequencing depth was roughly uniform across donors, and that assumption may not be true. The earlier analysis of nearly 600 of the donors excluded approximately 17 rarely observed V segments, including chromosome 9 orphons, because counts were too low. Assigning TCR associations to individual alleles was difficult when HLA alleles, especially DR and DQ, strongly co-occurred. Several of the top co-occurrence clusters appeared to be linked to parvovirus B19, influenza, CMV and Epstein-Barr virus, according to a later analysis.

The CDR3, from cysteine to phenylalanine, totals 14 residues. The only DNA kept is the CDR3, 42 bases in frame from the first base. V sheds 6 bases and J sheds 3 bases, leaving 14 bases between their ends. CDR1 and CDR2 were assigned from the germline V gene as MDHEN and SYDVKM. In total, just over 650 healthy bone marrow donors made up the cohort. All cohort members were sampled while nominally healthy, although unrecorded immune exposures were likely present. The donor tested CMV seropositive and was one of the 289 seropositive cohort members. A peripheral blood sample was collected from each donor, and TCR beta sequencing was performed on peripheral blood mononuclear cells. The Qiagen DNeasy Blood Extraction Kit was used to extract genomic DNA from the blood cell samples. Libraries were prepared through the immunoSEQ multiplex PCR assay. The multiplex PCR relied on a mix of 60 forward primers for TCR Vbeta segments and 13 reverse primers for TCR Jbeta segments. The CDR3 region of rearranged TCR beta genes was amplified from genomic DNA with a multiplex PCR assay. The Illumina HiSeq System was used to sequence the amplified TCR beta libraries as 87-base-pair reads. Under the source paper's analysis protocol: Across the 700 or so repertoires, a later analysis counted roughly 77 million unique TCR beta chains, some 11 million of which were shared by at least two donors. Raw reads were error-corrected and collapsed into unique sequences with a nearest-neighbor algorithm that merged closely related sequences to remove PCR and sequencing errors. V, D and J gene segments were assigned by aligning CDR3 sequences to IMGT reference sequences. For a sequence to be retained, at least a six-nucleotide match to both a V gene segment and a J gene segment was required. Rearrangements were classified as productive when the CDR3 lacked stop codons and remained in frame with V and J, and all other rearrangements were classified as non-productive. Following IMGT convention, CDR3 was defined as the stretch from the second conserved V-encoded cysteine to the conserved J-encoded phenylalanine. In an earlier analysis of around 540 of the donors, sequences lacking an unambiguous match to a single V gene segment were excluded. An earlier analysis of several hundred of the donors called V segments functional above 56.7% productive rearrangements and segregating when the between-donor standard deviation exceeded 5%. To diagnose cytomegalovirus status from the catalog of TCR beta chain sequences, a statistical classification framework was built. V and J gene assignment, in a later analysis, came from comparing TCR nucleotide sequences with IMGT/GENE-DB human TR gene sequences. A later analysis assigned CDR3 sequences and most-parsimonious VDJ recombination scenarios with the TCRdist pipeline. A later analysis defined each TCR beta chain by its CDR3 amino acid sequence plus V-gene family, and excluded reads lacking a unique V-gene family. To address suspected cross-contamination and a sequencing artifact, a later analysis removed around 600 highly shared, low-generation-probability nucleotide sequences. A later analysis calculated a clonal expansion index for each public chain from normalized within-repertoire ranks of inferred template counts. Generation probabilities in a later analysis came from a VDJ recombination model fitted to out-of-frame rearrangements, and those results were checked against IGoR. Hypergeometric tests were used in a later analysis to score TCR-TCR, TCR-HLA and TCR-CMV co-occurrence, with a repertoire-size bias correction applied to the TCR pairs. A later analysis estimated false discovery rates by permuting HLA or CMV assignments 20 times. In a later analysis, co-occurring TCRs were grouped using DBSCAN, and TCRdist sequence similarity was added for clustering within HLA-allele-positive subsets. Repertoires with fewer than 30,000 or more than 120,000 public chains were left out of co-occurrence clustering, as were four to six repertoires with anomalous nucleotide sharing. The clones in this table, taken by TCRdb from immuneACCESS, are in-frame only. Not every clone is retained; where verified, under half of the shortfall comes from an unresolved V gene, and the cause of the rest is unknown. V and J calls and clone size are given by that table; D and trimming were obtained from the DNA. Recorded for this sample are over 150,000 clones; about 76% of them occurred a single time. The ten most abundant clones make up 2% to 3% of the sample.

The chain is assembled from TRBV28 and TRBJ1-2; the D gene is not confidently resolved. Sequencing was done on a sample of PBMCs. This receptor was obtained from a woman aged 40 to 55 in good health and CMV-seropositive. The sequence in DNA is TGTGCCAGCAGCGACGGGTCACCGGACTATGGCTACACCTTC. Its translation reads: CASSDGSPDYGYTF.